The 22 T cell receptor beta chains given below trace back to one sample, sequenced in a study of OX40 agonist ivuxolimab in advanced cancers. This table comes from immunoSEQ multiplex PCR, and its TCRdb copy is limited to in-frame clones, with some not included. The profile shows more than 45,000 clones, around 90% of them singletons. The specimen comprised CD4+ or CD8+ T cells sorted from blood, sampled in a trial of the OX40 agonist ivuxolimab. These receptors all stem from an adult with an advanced solid tumor such as melanoma, head and neck, liver or kidney cancer.

The rearrangement uses TRBV6-5 and TRBJ2-7; the D gene is possibly TRBD2 (6 bases). V was cut by 1 base and J by 4 bases, with 17 bases left in between. This CDR3 has 16 amino acids. The V gene's germline CDR1 is MNHEY and CDR2 SVGAGI. The CDR3 bases are TGTGCCAGCAGTTACTATAGCGGATATAAGATGTACGAGCAGTACTTC. It yields the protein CASSYYSGYKMYEQYF.

The chain employs TRBV4-1 and TRBJ1-6; D is undetermined. CDR1 is MGHRA and CDR2 is YSYEKL in the germline V gene. The CDR3 length is 14 residues. V shed 4 bases and J shed 10 bases, with 14 bases lying between them. CDR3 nucleotides: TGCGCCAGCAGCCTCCTCAATGCCGGGTCACCCCTCCACTTT. Protein product: CASSLLNAGSPLHF.

Comments on this clone: One junction end does not reproduce the germline sequence, and a read error may be involved. V usage is TRBV7-2 and J usage is TRBJ2-7; D gene uncertain. The germline V gene has CDR1 SGHTA and CDR2 FQGNSA. The CDR3 totals 12 residues. CDR3 bases: TGTGCCAGCAGTTTAGGCTTTACCGAGCAGTACTTC. This encodes CASSLGFTEQYF.

The chain joins TRBV9 to TRBJ2-3, with TRBD1 matching over 11 bases. The CDR3 is 16 amino acids. The V gene's germline CDR1 is SGDLS and CDR2 YYNGEE. With 4 bases clipped from V and 3 bases from J, the junction kept 7 bases outside the gene matches. The CDR3 is CASSLRTGGATDTQYF. In DNA form, the CDR3 reads TGTGCCAGCAGCCTAAGGACAGGGGGCGCAACAGATACGCAGTATTTT. The full variable domain, in which reference TRBV9 and TRBJ2-3 provide the parts outside the CDR3, is DSGVTQTPKHLITATGQRVTLRCSPRSGDLSVYWYQQSLDQGLQFLIQYYNGEERAKGNILERFSAQQFPDLHSELNLSSLELGDSALYFCASSLRTGGATDTQYFGPGTRLTVL.

This chain links TRBV1 with TRBJ2-2; TRBD2 reflects the table's D call only, with no check against the DNA. TRBV1 is classified as a pseudogene. The CDR3 spans 15 residues. The DNA for the CDR3 is TGCACCAGCAGAGACTACCTCCGGAACACCGGGGAGCTGTTTTTT. Amino acid sequence: CTSRDYLRNTGELFF.

The CDR3 protein is CASSFPRLAEGTDTQYF. CDR3 DNA sequence: TGTGCCAGCAGCTTCCCCCGACTAGCGGAAGGCACAGATACGCAGTATTTT. The V gene is TRBV11-2, the J gene TRBJ2-3; the match to TRBD2 covers 9 bases. Germline V gene sequence: CDR1 SGHAT, CDR2 FQNNGV. The CDR3 covers 17 residues. Trimming at V came to 3 bases and at J to 1 base, leaving 8 bases not matched to a gene.

The chain carries TRBV4-3 and TRBJ1-2, with D maybe TRBD1 (6 bases). This CDR3 has 22 amino acids. Trimming stripped 0 bases from V and 1 base from J, with 30 bases between. In germline, CDR1 is LGHNA, CDR2 YSLEER. CDR3 protein: CASSQDRSHKGEVEDYNYGYTF. CDR3 nucleotide sequence: TGCGCCAGCAGCCAAGATCGTAGCCACAAGGGGGAGGTTGAGGATTATAACTATGGCTACACCTTC.

The CDR3 region has the DNA TGTGCCAGCTCACACCTCGGGGGGGATCAGCCCCAGCATTTT. This sequence encodes CASSHLGGDQPQHF. This chain joins TRBV18 and TRBJ1-5; D perhaps matches TRBD1 (5 bases). CDR3 length: 14 amino acids. Germline V CDR1 and CDR2: KGHSH, LQKENI. V shed 4 bases and J shed 5 bases, with 12 bases lying between them.

This chain connects TRBV2 to TRBJ1-2; a possible D gene is TRBD1 (5 bases). Trimming took off 0 bases at V and 4 bases at J, with 15 bases between the two ends. CDR1 SNHLY and CDR2 FYNNEI come from the germline V gene. The CDR3 spans 16 residues. The CDR3 sequence is CASSEAAAGGGYGYTF. As DNA, the CDR3 is TGTGCCAGCAGTGAAGCGGCCGCGGGGGGTGGCTATGGCTACACCTTC.

The chain is built from TRBV6-1 and TRBJ2-2; D not resolved. The CDR3 totals 13 residues. Trimming pared 6 bases from V and 4 bases from J, leaving 9 bases between. The germline V gene encodes CDR1 MNHNS and CDR2 SASEGT. The chain's CDR3 is CASRIVGTGELFF. In nucleotides, the CDR3 is TGTGCCAGCAGAATTGTGGGCACCGGGGAGCTGTTTTTT.

The chain joins TRBV11-2 to TRBJ1-1, with 7 bases that match TRBD1. The V segment lost 5 bases and the J segment 0 bases; nucleotides outside the gene matches: 3. The CDR3 is 14 amino acids. CDR1 is SGHAT and CDR2 is FQNNGV in the germline V gene. The CDR3 spells CASSQTGMNTEAFF. The DNA of the CDR3 is TGTGCCAGCAGCCAGACAGGGATGAACACTGAAGCTTTCTTT.

The rearrangement links TRBV4-3 to TRBJ2-4; D assignment may be TRBD1 or TRBD2 (5 bases each). The CDR3 loop spans 14 amino acids. Trimming left V 1 base short and J 6 bases short, with 10 bases between. Per the germline V gene, CDR1 is LGHNA and CDR2 is YSLEER. CDR3 protein: CASSQGRGVNIQYF. Here the CDR3 DNA reads TGCGCCAGCAGCCAAGGGCGAGGGGTAAACATTCAGTACTTC.

The V gene is TRBV6-6, the J gene TRBJ2-7; no clear D gene. The V gene lost 1 base and the J gene lost 0 bases, with 7 bases spanning the gap. This CDR3 contains 14 residues. Germline CDR1 is MNHNY and CDR2 is SVGAGI (reference sequence). CDR3 region: CASSYLDDSYEQYF. In DNA form, the CDR3 reads TGTGCCAGCAGTTACTTGGATGACTCCTACGAGCAGTACTTC.

This clone was counted only a few times. The CDR3 loop reads CASILGGNADYGYTF. In DNA, the CDR3 is TGCGCCAGCATCCTGGGGGGTAACGCGGACTATGGCTACACCTTC. This chain uses TRBV10-1 with TRBJ1-2, with D possibly TRBD1 on 5 matching bases. The ends were cut back, 7 bases at V and 3 bases at J, with 18 bases in the middle. CDR1 and CDR2 from the germline V gene are WNHNN and SYGVQD (reference sequence). The CDR3 consists of 15 residues.

The CDR3 coding sequence is TGTGCCAGCAGTTACGGGACAGCAATATACGAGCAGTACTTC. It translates to CASSYGTAIYEQYF. This chain joins TRBV6-6 and TRBJ2-7, with 7 bases matching TRBD1. V lost 2 bases to trimming and J lost 4 bases; unmatched junction nucleotides: 5. Looked up from germline, CDR1 is MNHNY and CDR2 is SVGAGI (reference sequence). This CDR3 region has 14 residues.

The chain employs TRBV2 and TRBJ2-1; D not certain. The CDR3 length is 13 residues. Trimming shortened V by 6 bases and J by 3 bases, and 9 bases separated the two germline ends. Germline CDR1 is SNHLY and CDR2 is FYNNEI. CDR3 amino acids: CASRTPDYNEQFF. As DNA, the CDR3 is TGTGCCAGCAGGACCCCGGACTACAATGAGCAGTTCTTC. The full variable domain, in which reference TRBV2 and TRBJ2-1 provide the parts outside the CDR3, is EPEVTQTPSHQVTQMGQEVILRCVPISNHLYFYWYRQILGQKVEFLVSFYNNEISEKSEIFDDQFSVERPDGSNFTLKIRSTKLEDSAMYFCASRTPDYNEQFFGPGTRLTVL.

This clone has just one count. The identical CDR3 is also encoded by other nucleotide sequences in the sample. This rearrangement joins TRBV7-9 to TRBJ2-7, with a possible D match to TRBD2 (5 bases). Germline lookup yields CDR1 SEHNR and CDR2 FQNEAQ (reference sequence). CDR3 length equals 13 residues. V dropped 0 bases and J dropped 4 bases, with 7 bases sitting between them. CDR3 bases: TGTGCCAGCAGCTTAGCCGAGGGTTACGAGCAGTACTTC. Its protein is CASSLAEGYEQYF.

This chain connects TRBV7-9 to TRBJ1-5; 8 positions match TRBD1. V lost 3 bases to trimming and J lost 3 bases; unmatched junction nucleotides: 4. The CDR3 has 15 residues. Per germline, CDR1 SEHNR and CDR2 FQNEAQ (reference sequence). CDR3 bases: TGTGCCAGCAGCTTTGGGACAGGTCCCAATCAGCCCCAGCATTTT. Its translation is CASSFGTGPNQPQHF.

The V and J genes are TRBV6-6 and TRBJ1-2, with a weak D call TRBD1 (6 bases). The CDR3 is made up of 15 amino acids. Germline CDR1 reads MNHNY; CDR2 reads SVGAGI (reference sequence). Trimming stripped 6 bases from V and 2 bases from J, with 16 bases between. The CDR3 is CASSSTTGSNYGYTF. The CDR3 coding sequence is TGTGCCAGCAGCTCCACTACAGGGAGCAACTATGGCTACACCTTC.

The chain employs TRBV5-1 and TRBJ2-7; 8 bases line up with TRBD1. CDR1 SGHRS and CDR2 YFSETQ come from the germline V gene. The ends lost 3 bases at V and 6 bases at J; junction bases unmatched: 8. CDR3 length: 14 residues. CDR3 loop: CASSCGQGLCEQYF. The CDR3 nucleotides are TGCGCCAGCAGCTGCGGACAGGGTCTCTGCGAGCAGTACTTC.

The rearrangement joins TRBV28 to TRBJ2-2, with 7 bases fitting TRBD1. The V gene end was trimmed by 2 bases and the J gene end by 4 bases; junction bases not matched to a gene: 7. This CDR3 is 16 amino acids long. CDR1 and CDR2 (germline): MDHEN, SYDVKM. The chain's CDR3 is CASSLGLTGPTGELFF. CDR3 nucleotide sequence: TGTGCCAGCAGTTTAGGTCTGACAGGGCCCACCGGGGAGCTGTTTTTT.

The chain links TRBV9 to TRBJ1-5; D is undetermined. Deletions cut 1 base from V and 3 bases from J, with 5 bases between. CDR1 is SGDLS and CDR2 is YYNGEE in the germline V gene. The CDR3 loop spans 13 amino acids. In nucleotides, the CDR3 is TGTGCCAGCAGCGTACAGGACAATCAGCCCCAGCATTTT. Amino acids: CASSVQDNQPQHF.